The 29 T cell receptor beta chains below were found in one sample sequenced in a study of EBV T-cell therapy then PD-1 blockade in nasopharyngeal carcinoma. Treatment given: AdE1-LMPpoly-expanded autologous EBV-specific T-cell therapy followed by anti-PD-1 nivolumab. Using immunoSEQ multiplex PCR, the repertoire was profiled, and TCRdb retains in-frame clones only, with some absent. There are fewer than 20,000 clones in the sample; over 80% occur only once, and roughly 27% lies in the top ten. No antigen has been assigned to these receptors. This specimen was CD8+ T cells from blood, taken at day 0 from a patient whose treatment included autologous EBV-specific T cells and nivolumab. These receptors all stem from a man in his forties with nasopharyngeal carcinoma.

This clone qualifies as medium-sized. V is TRBV9 and J is TRBJ2-2; a possible D gene is TRBD2 (5 bases). CDR3 length equals 15 residues. V was pared by 1 base and J by 5 bases, with 12 bases between. Germline CDR1 SGDLS, CDR2 YYNGEE. The CDR3 here is CASSVYSVGTGELFF. CDR3 coding DNA: TGTGCCAGCAGCGTATATAGCGTTGGGACCGGGGAGCTGTTTTTT.

This chain uses TRBV6-5 with TRBJ2-7; the D gene is possibly TRBD1 (5 bases). CDR1 and CDR2 from the germline V gene are MNHEY and SVGAGI. V lost 2 bases and J lost 0, with 8 bases in between. This CDR3 contains 14 residues. The CDR3 is CASSYGQGSYEQYF. Here the CDR3 DNA reads TGTGCCAGCAGTTACGGTCAGGGCTCCTACGAGCAGTACTTC.

The CDR3 DNA sequence: TGTGCCAGCAGCTCCCTCGAGGGGGCAGGAAACACCATATATTTT. Residues: CASSSLEGAGNTIYF. This chain connects TRBV7-8 to TRBJ1-3, with 7 bases that match TRBD1. The CDR3 is made up of 15 amino acids. V dropped 4 bases and J dropped 4; count of bases not matched to a gene: 7. CDR1 is SGHVS, CDR2 FQNEAQ, per germline.

This sequence joins TRBV15 and TRBJ2-1; no clear D. V gave up 1 base and J gave up 8 bases, with 9 bases separating them. Per germline, CDR1 LNHNV and CDR2 YYDKDF (reference sequence). The CDR3 runs to 13 residues. In nucleotides, the CDR3 is TGTGCCACCAGCAGAGTGATGGGCTATGAGCAGTTCTTC. Amino acid sequence: CATSRVMGYEQFF. The full variable domain, in which reference TRBV15 and TRBJ2-1 provide the parts outside the CDR3, is DAMVIQNPRYQVTQFGKPVTLSCSQTLNHNVMYWYQQKSSQAPKLLFHYYDKDFNNEADTPDNFQSRRPNTSFCFLDIRSPGLGDTAMYLCATSRVMGYEQFFGPGTRLTVL.

This clone was seen only a few times. The rearrangement uses TRBV6-4 and TRBJ2-1; D might be TRBD1 (5 bases). The CDR3 covers 13 residues. Trimming stripped 3 bases from V and 10 bases from J, with 13 bases between. Per germline, CDR1 MRHNA and CDR2 SNTAGT. CDR3 sequence (DNA): TGTGCCAGCAGTGAGCAGACAGCCAGGGAGCAGTTCTTC. Protein product: CASSEQTAREQFF.

The V gene is TRBV3-1 (or the pseudogene TRBV3-2), the J gene TRBJ2-1; D unresolved. The V gene lost 1 base and the J gene lost 2 bases, with 12 bases spanning the gap. Germline assignment: CDR1 LGHDT and CDR2 YNNKEL (reference sequence). CDR3 length: 16 residues. The CDR3: CASSQAIQRPYNEQFF. The CDR3 coding sequence is TGTGCCAGCAGCCAAGCGATACAGCGTCCCTACAATGAGCAGTTCTTC.

The chain carries TRBV6-4 and TRBJ2-3, with TRBD1 matching 10 bases. Trimming at V came to 2 bases and at J to 4 bases, leaving 0 bases not matched to a gene. This CDR3 has 14 amino acids. Germline loops: CDR1 MRHNA, CDR2 SNTAGT. The CDR3 region is CASSDGQGADTQYF. As DNA, the CDR3 is TGTGCCAGCAGTGACGGACAGGGGGCAGATACGCAGTATTTT.

The chain links TRBV2 to TRBJ2-2, with a possible D match to TRBD1 (6 bases). Germline V gives CDR1 SNHLY, CDR2 FYNNEI. Trimming pared 2 bases from V and 1 base from J, leaving 23 bases between. The CDR3 consists of 20 residues. CDR3: CASSEPNVPMTGWNTGELFF. CDR3 DNA sequence: TGTGCCAGCAGTGAACCGAATGTTCCAATGACAGGTTGGAACACCGGGGAGCTGTTTTTT.

V usage is TRBV6-6 and J usage is TRBJ2-7, with D possibly being TRBD2 (5 bases). The germline V gene encodes CDR1 MNHNY and CDR2 SVGAGI (reference sequence). This CDR3 contains 11 residues. CDR3 in DNA: TGTGCGTCTAGCCGATTCTACGAGCAGTACTTC. Its protein product is CASSRFYEQYF.

The genes are TRBV7-9 and TRBJ2-1; TRBD2 agrees at 9 bases. There are 17 residues in the CDR3. Germline assignment: CDR1 SEHNR and CDR2 FQNEAQ (reference sequence). V was pared by 1 base and J by 7 bases, with 11 bases of the junction left unmatched. The CDR3 loop reads CASSLGGGGALGNEQFF. CDR3 coding DNA: TGTGCCAGCAGCTTAGGTGGCGGGGGGGCCCTTGGGAATGAGCAGTTCTTC.

The genes are TRBV5-4 and TRBJ1-2; D possibly corresponds to TRBD1 (6 bases). Trimming cost V 0 bases and J 6 bases, with 9 bases left between them. This CDR3 contains 13 residues. Germline assignment: CDR1 SGHNT and CDR2 YYREEE (reference sequence). CDR3 protein: CASSLGTAHGYTF. The CDR3 coding sequence is TGTGCCAGCAGCTTGGGGACAGCTCATGGCTACACCTTC.

The sample holds a few counts of this clone. The chain couples TRBV6-5 to TRBJ2-7; TRBD1 matches at 8 bases. V shed 5 bases and J 0 bases; nucleotides not matched to a gene: 3. CDR3 length: 14 amino acids. Germline loops: CDR1 MNHEY, CDR2 SVGAGI. The CDR3 DNA sequence: TGTGCCAGCAGTCTTACAGGGGGCTCCTACGAGCAGTACTTC. Translating it yields CASSLTGGSYEQYF.

This clone was seen a few times. The CDR3 reads CASSYSADNTGELFF. CDR3 coding DNA: TGTGCCAGCAGTTACTCGGCAGACAACACCGGGGAGCTGTTTTTT. V gene TRBV6-2 or TRBV6-3 combines with J gene TRBJ2-2, with no clear D. V was clipped by 0 bases and J by 2 bases, with 7 bases between them. The CDR3 is 15 amino acids. The germline gives CDR1 MNHEY, CDR2 SVGEGT.

CDR3 region: CASSQDRTFPYGYTF. The CDR3 nucleotides are TGTGCCAGCAGCCAAGACCGCACTTTTCCCTATGGCTACACCTTC. The J gene is TRBJ1-2, the V gene TRBV14; D unresolved. The CDR3 runs 15 residues. The germline gives CDR1 SGHDN, CDR2 FVKESK. V was trimmed by 0 bases and J by 4 bases, leaving 12 bases between them.

The rearrangement links TRBV2 to TRBJ1-1; D might be TRBD1 (6 bases). Trimming stripped 5 bases from V and 3 bases from J, with 19 bases between. CDR1 and CDR2 (germline): SNHLY, FYNNEI. CDR3 size: 16 residues. The CDR3 region has the DNA TGTGCCAGCAGTCCCGAGGGGGGCCCAGAGGACACTGAAGCTTTCTTT. Protein: CASSPEGGPEDTEAFF.

This clone was detected a few times. V gene TRBV6-5 combines with J gene TRBJ2-1; the match to TRBD2 covers 7 bases. CDR1 and CDR2 from the germline V gene are MNHEY and SVGAGI. The CDR3 totals 14 residues. With 3 bases clipped from V and 6 bases from J, the junction kept 5 bases outside the gene matches. CDR3 residues: CASSYSGFGNEQFF. Here the CDR3 DNA reads TGTGCCAGCAGTTATAGCGGGTTCGGCAATGAGCAGTTCTTC.

The CDR3 DNA reads TGTGCCAGCAGTAGAGGACGCGAGCAGTACTTC. It translates to CASSRGREQYF. This chain connects TRBV6-2 or TRBV6-3 to TRBJ2-7, with D unclear. The CDR3 covers 11 residues. Trimming cost V 5 bases and J 6 bases, with 8 bases left between them. Germline-derived CDR1 and CDR2 are MNHEY and SVGEGT.

This clone appeared a few times. J is TRBJ2-1 and V is TRBV7-6; 10 bases are shared with TRBD2. Trimming at V came to 5 bases and at J to 8 bases, leaving 15 bases not matched to a gene. The CDR3 is 17 amino acids. CDR1 and CDR2 from the germline V gene are SGHVS and FNYEAQ. DNA of the CDR3: TGTGCCAGCAGCAAAAAGGCTAGCGGGGGACTGGGGGATGAGCAGTTCTTC. This gives the protein CASSKKASGGLGDEQFF.

The J gene is TRBJ2-1, the V gene TRBV9, with D unclear. The germline CDR1 and CDR2 sequences are SGDLS and YYNGEE. Deletions cut 1 base from V and 10 bases from J, with 9 bases between. This CDR3 has 12 amino acids. DNA for the CDR3: TGTGCCAGCAGCGTAAGGGTGACAGAGCAGTTCTTC. This encodes CASSVRVTEQFF. The whole variable domain, remainder taken from reference TRBV9 and TRBJ2-1, is DSGVTQTPKHLITATGQRVTLRCSPRSGDLSVYWYQQSLDQGLQFLIQYYNGEERAKGNILERFSAQQFPDLHSELNLSSLELGDSALYFCASSVRVTEQFFGPGTRLTVL.

The chain links TRBV27 to TRBJ2-7; D unclear. The CDR3 totals 15 residues. V shed 6 bases and J shed 0 bases, with 15 bases lying between them. CDR1 and CDR2 from the germline V gene are MNHEY and SMNVEV (reference sequence). CDR3 bases: TGTGCCAGCAGCTTCGGAGCGTCTAGCTCCTACGAGCAGTACTTC. Translation gives CASSFGASSSYEQYF.

The rearrangement uses TRBV29-1 and TRBJ1-1; D is uncertain. The CDR3 spans 15 residues. The V end lost 0 bases, the J end lost 0 bases, and 11 bases lay between the germline ends. Germline V gene data show CDR1 as SQVTM and CDR2 as ANQGSEA. The chain's CDR3 is CSVEEGNSVNTEAFF. Here the CDR3 DNA reads TGCAGCGTTGAAGAAGGGAACAGCGTGAACACTGAAGCTTTCTTT.

This clone was seen a single time. The gene calls are TRBV7-2 and TRBJ1-2, with 8 bases lining up with TRBD1. Trimming cost V 5 bases and J 8 bases; bases outside gene matches: 19. The CDR3 has 17 amino acids. Looked up from germline, CDR1 is SGHTA and CDR2 is FQGNSA. DNA of the CDR3: TGTGCCAGCAGCCCATCGGGCGGTCCCAGGGGGCCAGGCGGCTACACCTTC. Its translation: CASSPSGGPRGPGGYTF.

This rearrangement joins TRBV28 to TRBJ2-5; 11 bases fit TRBD1. The germline CDR1 and CDR2 sequences are MDHEN and SYDVKM. The V and J ends lost 6 bases and 7 bases, in that order; junction bases with no gene match: 7. This CDR3 spans 14 amino acids. The CDR3 protein is CASSTRTGGRTQYF. CDR3 bases: TGTGCCAGCAGCACCCGGACAGGGGGCAGGACCCAGTACTTC.

The chain is built from TRBV9 and TRBJ2-2, with no clear D. The germline gives CDR1 SGDLS, CDR2 YYNGEE. Trimming removed 0 bases at V and 2 bases at J, with 8 bases between. The CDR3 covers 15 residues. Written as DNA, the CDR3 is TGTGCCAGCAGCGTAGGGGTAACTAACACCGGGGAGCTGTTTTTT. Encoded protein: CASSVGVTNTGELFF.

CDR3 in amino acids: CATSDPTVKDEQYF. CDR3 sequence (DNA): TGTGCCACCAGTGATCCGACAGTTAAGGACGAGCAGTACTTC. This chain joins TRBV24-1 and TRBJ2-7; TRBD1 is a possible D gene (5 bases). Deletions cut 3 bases from V and 5 bases from J, with 13 bases between. Per the germline V gene, CDR1 is KGHDR and CDR2 is SFDVKD. CDR3 size: 14 residues.

The chain employs TRBV27 and TRBJ2-1, with D tentatively TRBD2 (6 bases). Germline CDR1 and CDR2: MNHEY and SMNVEV (reference sequence). Trimming shortened V by 5 bases and J by 7 bases, and 15 bases separated the two germline ends. The CDR3 consists of 14 residues. The CDR3 nucleotides read TGTGCCAGCAGTCTCGGCGGGACTTCAAATGAGCAGTTCTTC. Translated: CASSLGGTSNEQFF.

The table lists this clone with a count of one. This rearrangement joins TRBV10-3 to TRBJ1-4; 7 bases align to TRBD1. V lost 6 bases and J lost 3; bases outside the gene matches: 7. The CDR3 is 15 residues long. Germline V gene sequence: CDR1 ENHRY, CDR2 SYGVKD. The CDR3 region is CAISGSGTANEKLFF. CDR3 nucleotides: TGTGCCATCAGCGGGTCCGGGACAGCTAATGAAAAACTGTTTTTT.

The J gene is TRBJ2-5, the V gene TRBV4-1; D is possibly TRBD1 or TRBD2 (6 bases each). The CDR3 runs 15 residues. CDR1 is MGHRA and CDR2 is YSYEKL in the germline V gene. With 0 bases removed from V and 5 bases from J, the gap between germline ends came to 13 bases. The chain's CDR3 is CASSQDLTGRETQYF. CDR3 nucleotides: TGCGCCAGCAGCCAAGATCTTACAGGGAGGGAGACCCAGTACTTC.

The rearrangement uses TRBV7-9 and TRBJ2-7, with D perhaps matching TRBD2 (5 bases). Trimming shortened V by 5 bases and J by 0 bases, and 14 bases separated the two germline ends. Germline V gene sequence: CDR1 SEHNR, CDR2 FQNEAQ (reference sequence). CDR3 length: 15 residues. The DNA of the CDR3 is TGTGCCAGCAGCCCCGTGGGAGCCAGCTCCTACGAGCAGTACTTC. Translation gives CASSPVGASSYEQYF.